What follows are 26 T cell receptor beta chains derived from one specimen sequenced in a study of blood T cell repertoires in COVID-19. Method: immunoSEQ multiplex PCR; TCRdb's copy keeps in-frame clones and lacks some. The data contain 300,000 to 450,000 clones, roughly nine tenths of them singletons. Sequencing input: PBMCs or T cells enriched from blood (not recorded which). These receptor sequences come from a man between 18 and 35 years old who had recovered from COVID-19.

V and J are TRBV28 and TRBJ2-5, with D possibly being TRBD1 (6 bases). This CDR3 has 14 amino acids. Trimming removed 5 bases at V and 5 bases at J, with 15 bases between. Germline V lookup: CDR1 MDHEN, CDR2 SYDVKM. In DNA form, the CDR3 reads TGTGCCAGCAGTCGACCACAGGGCTGGGAGACCCAGTACTTC. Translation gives CASSRPQGWETQYF.

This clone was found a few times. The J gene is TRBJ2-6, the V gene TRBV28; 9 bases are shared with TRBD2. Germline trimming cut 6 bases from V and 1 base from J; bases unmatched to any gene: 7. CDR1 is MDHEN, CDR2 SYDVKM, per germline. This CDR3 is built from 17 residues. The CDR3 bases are TGTGCCAGCAGCAAGGGCGGGAGGGCTTCTGGGGCCAACGTCCTGACTTTC. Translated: CASSKGGRASGANVLTF.

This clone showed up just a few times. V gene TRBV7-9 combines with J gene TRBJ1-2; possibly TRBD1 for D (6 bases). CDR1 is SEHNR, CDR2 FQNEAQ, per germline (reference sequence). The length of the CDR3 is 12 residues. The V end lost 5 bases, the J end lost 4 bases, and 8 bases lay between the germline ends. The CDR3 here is CASSTDSYGYTF. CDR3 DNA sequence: TGTGCCAGCAGCACGGACAGCTATGGCTACACCTTC.

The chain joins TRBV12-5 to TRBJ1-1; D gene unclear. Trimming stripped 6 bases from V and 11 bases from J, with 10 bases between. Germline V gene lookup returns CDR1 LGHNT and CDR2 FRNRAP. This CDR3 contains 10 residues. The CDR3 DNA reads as TGTGCTAGTGGCCCGAGGGAGGCTTTCTTT. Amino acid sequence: CASGPREAFF.

CDR3 bases: TGTGCCACCAGCAGCCGAAAGACAGGGGACGAGCAGTACTTC. Encoded protein: CATSSRKTGDEQYF. The V and J genes are TRBV15 and TRBJ2-7; TRBD1 agrees at 8 bases. This CDR3 is built from 14 residues. V lost 3 bases to trimming and J lost 5 bases; unmatched junction nucleotides: 6. Per the germline V gene, CDR1 is LNHNV and CDR2 is YYDKDF (reference sequence).

The CDR3 protein is CATSDSRQGSGRKQYF. Here the CDR3 DNA reads TGTGCCACCAGTGATTCTCGACAGGGAAGCGGCCGAAAGCAGTACTTC. The J gene is TRBJ2-7, the V gene TRBV24-1, with 7 bases fitting TRBD1. The CDR3 extends over 16 amino acids. Germline CDR1 reads KGHDR; CDR2 reads SFDVKD. V was clipped by 2 bases and J by 8 bases; unmatched bases: 14.

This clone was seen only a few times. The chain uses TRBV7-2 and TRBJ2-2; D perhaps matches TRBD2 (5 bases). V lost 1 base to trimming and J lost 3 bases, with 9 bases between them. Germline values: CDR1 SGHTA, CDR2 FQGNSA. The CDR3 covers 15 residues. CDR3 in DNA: TGTGCCAGCAGCTTAGAGGTGGGAGACACCGGGGAGCTGTTTTTT. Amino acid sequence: CASSLEVGDTGELFF.

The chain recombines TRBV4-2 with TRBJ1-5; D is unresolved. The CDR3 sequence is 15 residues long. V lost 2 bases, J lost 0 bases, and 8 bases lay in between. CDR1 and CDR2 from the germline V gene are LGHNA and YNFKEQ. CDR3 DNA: TGTGCCAGCAGCCAATTTCGGGATAGCAATCAGCCCCAGCATTTT. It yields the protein CASSQFRDSNQPQHF.

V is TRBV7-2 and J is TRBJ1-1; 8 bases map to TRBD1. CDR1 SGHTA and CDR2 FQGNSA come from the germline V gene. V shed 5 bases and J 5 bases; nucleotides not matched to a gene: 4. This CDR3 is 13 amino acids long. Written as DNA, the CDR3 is TGTGCCAGCAGCCGGGACAGGATAACTGAAGCTTTCTTT. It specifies CASSRDRITEAFF.

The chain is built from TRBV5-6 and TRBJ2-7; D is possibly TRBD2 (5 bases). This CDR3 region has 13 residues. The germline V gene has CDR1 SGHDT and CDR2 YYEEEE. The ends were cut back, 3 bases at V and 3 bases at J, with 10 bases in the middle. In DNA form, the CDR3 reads TGTGCCAGCAGCTCACTAGGGCGCTACGAGCAGTACTTC. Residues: CASSSLGRYEQYF.

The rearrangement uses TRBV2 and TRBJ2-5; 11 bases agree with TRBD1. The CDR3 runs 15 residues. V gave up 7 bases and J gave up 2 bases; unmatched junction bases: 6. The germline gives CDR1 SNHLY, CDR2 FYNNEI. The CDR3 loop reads CASTPGTGGQETQYF. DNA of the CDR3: TGTGCCAGCACCCCGGGGACAGGGGGACAAGAGACCCAGTACTTC.

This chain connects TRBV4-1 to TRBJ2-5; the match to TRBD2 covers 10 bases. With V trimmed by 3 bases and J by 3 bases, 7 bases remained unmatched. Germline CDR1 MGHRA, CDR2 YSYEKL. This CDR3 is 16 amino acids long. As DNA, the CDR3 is TGCGCCAGCAGCCACCTCACTAGCGGGAAAAAAGAGACCCAGTACTTC. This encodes CASSHLTSGKKETQYF.

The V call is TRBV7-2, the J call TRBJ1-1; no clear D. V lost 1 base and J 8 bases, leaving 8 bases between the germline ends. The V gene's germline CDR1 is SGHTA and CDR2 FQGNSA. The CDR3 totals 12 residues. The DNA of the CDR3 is TGTGCCAGCAGCTTAGGTGTGGCCGAAGCTTTCTTT. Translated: CASSLGVAEAFF.

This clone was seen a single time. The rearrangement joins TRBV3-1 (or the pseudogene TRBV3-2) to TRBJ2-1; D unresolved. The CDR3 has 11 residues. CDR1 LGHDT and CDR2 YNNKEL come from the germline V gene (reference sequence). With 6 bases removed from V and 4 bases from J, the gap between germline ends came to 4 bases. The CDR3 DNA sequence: TGTGCCAGCAGATTATACAATGAGCAGTTCTTC. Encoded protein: CASRLYNEQFF.

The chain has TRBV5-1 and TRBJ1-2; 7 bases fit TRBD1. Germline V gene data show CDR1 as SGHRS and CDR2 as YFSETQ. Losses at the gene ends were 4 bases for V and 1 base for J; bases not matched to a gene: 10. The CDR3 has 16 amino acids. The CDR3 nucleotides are TGCGCCAGCAGCGAGAGGGGGACAGTGATTAACTATGGCTACACCTTC. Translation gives CASSERGTVINYGYTF.

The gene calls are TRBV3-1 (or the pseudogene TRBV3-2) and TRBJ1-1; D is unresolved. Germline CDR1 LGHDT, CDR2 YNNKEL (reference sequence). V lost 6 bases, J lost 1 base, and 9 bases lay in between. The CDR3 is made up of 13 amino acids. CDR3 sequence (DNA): TGTGCCAGCAGATCCCCGGGGAACACTGAAGCTTTCTTT. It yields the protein CASRSPGNTEAFF.

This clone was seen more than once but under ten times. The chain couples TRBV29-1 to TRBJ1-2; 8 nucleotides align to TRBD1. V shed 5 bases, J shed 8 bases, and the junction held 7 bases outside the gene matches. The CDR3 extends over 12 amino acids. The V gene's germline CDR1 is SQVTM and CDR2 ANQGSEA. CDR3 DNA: TGCAGCGTTTTGCAGGGGGCTTGGGGCTACACCTTC. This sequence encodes CSVLQGAWGYTF.

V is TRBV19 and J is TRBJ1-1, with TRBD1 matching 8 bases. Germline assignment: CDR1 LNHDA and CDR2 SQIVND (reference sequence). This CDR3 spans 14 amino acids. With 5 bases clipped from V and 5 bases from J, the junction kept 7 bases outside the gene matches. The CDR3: CASSPTGGPTEAFF. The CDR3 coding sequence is TGTGCCAGTAGTCCTACAGGGGGGCCTACTGAAGCTTTCTTT.

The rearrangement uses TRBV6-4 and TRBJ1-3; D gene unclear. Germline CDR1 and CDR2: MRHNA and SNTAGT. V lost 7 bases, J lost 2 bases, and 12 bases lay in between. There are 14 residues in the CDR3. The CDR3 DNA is TGTGCCAGCACGGGGTTTAGGGCTGGAAACACCATATATTTT. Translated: CASTGFRAGNTIYF.

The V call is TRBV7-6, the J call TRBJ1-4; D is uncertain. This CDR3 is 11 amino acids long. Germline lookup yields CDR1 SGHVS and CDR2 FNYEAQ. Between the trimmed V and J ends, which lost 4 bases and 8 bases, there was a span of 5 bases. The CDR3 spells CASSSVEKLFF. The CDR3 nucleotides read TGTGCCAGCAGCTCGGTAGAAAAACTGTTTTTT.

CDR3 residues: CASSLEAGGRETQYF. The DNA for the CDR3 is TGCGCCAGCAGCTTGGAGGCAGGGGGCAGAGAGACCCAGTACTTC. The gene calls are TRBV5-1 and TRBJ2-5, with 8 bases that match TRBD1. The CDR3 is 15 residues long. The ends lost 0 bases at V and 4 bases at J; junction bases unmatched: 5. Per the germline V gene, CDR1 is SGHRS and CDR2 is YFSETQ.

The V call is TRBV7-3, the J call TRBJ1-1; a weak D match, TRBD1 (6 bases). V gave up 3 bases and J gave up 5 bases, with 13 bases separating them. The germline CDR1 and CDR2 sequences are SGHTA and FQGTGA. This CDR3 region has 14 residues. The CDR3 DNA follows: TGTGCCAGCAGCTTCGGACAGAGGGGGACTGAAGCTTTCTTT. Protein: CASSFGQRGTEAFF.

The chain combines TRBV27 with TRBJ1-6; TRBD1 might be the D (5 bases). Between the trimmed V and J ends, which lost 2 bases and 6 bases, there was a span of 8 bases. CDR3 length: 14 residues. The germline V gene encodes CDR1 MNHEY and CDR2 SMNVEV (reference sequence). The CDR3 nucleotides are TGTGCCAGCAGTTTAAGTCAGGGTAATTCACCCCTCCACTTT. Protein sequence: CASSLSQGNSPLHF.

CDR3 region: CASSWAEMNTEAFF. In DNA, the CDR3 is TGTGCCAGCAGTTGGGCTGAGATGAACACTGAAGCTTTCTTT. The chain is built from TRBV6-8 and TRBJ1-1; D uncertain. Germline CDR1 and CDR2: MNHGY and SAAAGT. Trimming cost V 4 bases and J 0 bases, with 9 bases left between them. CDR3 length equals 14 residues.

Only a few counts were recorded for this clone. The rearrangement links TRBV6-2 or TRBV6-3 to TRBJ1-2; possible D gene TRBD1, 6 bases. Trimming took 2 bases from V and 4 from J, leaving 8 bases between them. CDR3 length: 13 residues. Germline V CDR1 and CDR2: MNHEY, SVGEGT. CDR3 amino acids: CASSYRGFYGYTF. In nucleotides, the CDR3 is TGTGCCAGCAGTTACAGGGGGTTCTATGGCTACACCTTC.

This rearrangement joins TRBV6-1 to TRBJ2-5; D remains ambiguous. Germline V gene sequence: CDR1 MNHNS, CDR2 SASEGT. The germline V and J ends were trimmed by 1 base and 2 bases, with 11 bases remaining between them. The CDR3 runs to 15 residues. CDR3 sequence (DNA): TGTGCCAGCAGTGAAGGGGTCCTCGGGCAAGAGACCCAGTACTTC. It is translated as CASSEGVLGQETQYF.